The 15 T cell receptor beta chains below were found in one sample sequenced in a study of CXCR3-negative and CXCR3-positive naive CD8 T cells. The antigens these receptors bind are not known. Libraries were UMI-labeled 5' RACE TRB cDNA. TCRdb reanalyzed the 5' RACE reads, giving one entry per CDR3 protein sequence and no DNA. This sample contains about 140,000 distinct CDR3 sequences. Study-wide results and limits: Hydrophobicity was higher for TRB CDR3s found in CXCR3-positive naive cells than in CXCR3-negative naive cells.

The sequencing sample was made of naive CXCR3+ CD8+ T cells from blood. As to subset: CD45RO-CCR7+CD27+CD95- naive CD8+ T cells expressing CXCR3 (TNR3+). These receptor sequences come from a human donor in good health. Some clones in this sample may be carry-over from other donors' samples.

This chain uses TRBV3-1 with TRBJ1-4. The CDR3 sequence is 15 residues long. Germline V gene lookup returns CDR1 LGHDT and CDR2 YNNKEL (reference sequence). The CDR3 spells CASSQGDRLNEKLFF.

The chain employs TRBV12-3 or TRBV12-4 and TRBJ1-1; the TRBD1 assignment by TCRdb is unverifiable without DNA. This CDR3 is built from 15 residues. The CDR3 spells CASSSLGGRDTEAFF.

The rearrangement uses TRBV24-1 and TRBJ1-1. Germline V gene lookup returns CDR1 KGHDR and CDR2 SFDVKD. This CDR3 is 13 amino acids long. This CDR3 reads CATSDGLNTEAFF.

V and J are TRBV29-1 and TRBJ2-7; the TCRdb D gene call, TRBD1, has no DNA to confirm it. The CDR3 consists of 13 residues. Germline V gene lookup returns CDR1 SQVTM and CDR2 ANQGSEA. The CDR3 is CSVVPAGGYEQYF.

The chain uses TRBV28 and TRBJ2-5; the TCRdb call, TRBD2, lacks DNA for checking. CDR3 length: 16 residues. Germline CDR1 is MDHEN and CDR2 is SYDVKM. CDR3 sequence reads: CASSLRAGGPLETQYF.

V is TRBV11-2 and J is TRBJ2-2. CDR1 is SGHAT and CDR2 is FQNNGV in the germline V gene. CDR3 length equals 16 residues. The chain's CDR3 is CASSFIGRVNTGELFF.

V is TRBV14 and J is TRBJ1-5. Germline-derived CDR1 and CDR2 are SGHDN and FVKESK. The CDR3 runs 12 residues. The CDR3 loop reads CASSLWNQPQHF. Together with reference TRBV14 and TRBJ1-5, the CDR3 gives the full variable domain: EAGVTQFPSHSVIEKGQTVTLRCDPISGHDNLYWYRRVMGKEIKFLLHFVKESKQDESGMPNNRFLAERTGGTYSTLKVQPAELEDSGVYFCASSLWNQPQHFGDGTRLSIL.

The chain employs TRBV7-2 and TRBJ2-7; the D call from TCRdb, TRBD1, cannot be confirmed without DNA. The germline gives CDR1 SGHTA, CDR2 FQGNSA. This CDR3 region has 14 residues. The CDR3 region is CASIFRVPTYEQYF.

This rearrangement joins TRBV29-1 to TRBJ2-7. The CDR3 sequence is 15 residues long. The germline V gene encodes CDR1 SQVTM and CDR2 ANQGSEA. The CDR3 loop reads CSVHGWTGASYEQYF.

The chain carries TRBV12-3 or TRBV12-4 and TRBJ2-1. The CDR3 extends over 13 amino acids. The CDR3 reads CASAVIFYNEQFF.

The genes are TRBV9 and TRBJ2-7; TCRdb lists TRBD2, though no DNA is available to test this call. The CDR3 is made up of 15 amino acids. CDR1 is SGDLS, CDR2 YYNGEE, per germline. The CDR3 reads CASSVEAGGPPEQYF.

This chain uses TRBV5-1 with TRBJ1-2; TCRdb designates TRBD1, a call that cannot be tested without DNA. The CDR3 extends over 14 amino acids. Germline V gene lookup returns CDR1 SGHRS and CDR2 YFSETQ. This CDR3 is CASSLDSGGDGYTF.

This chain links TRBV7-9 with TRBJ2-7. The CDR3 is 15 residues long. CDR1 is SEHNR and CDR2 is FQNEAQ in the germline V gene (reference sequence). CDR3: CASSDVGLWTYEQYF.

The CDR3 sequence is CASSFPKTTSSYNEQFF. The chain combines TRBV5-1 with TRBJ2-1. The germline V gene has CDR1 SGHRS and CDR2 YFSETQ. The CDR3 is 17 amino acids.

The chain employs TRBV29-1 and TRBJ2-2; TCRdb lists TRBD1, though no DNA is available to test this call. Germline-derived CDR1 and CDR2 are SQVTM and ANQGSEA. The CDR3 is 15 amino acids. Here the CDR3 reads CSVEVGTVNTGELFF.